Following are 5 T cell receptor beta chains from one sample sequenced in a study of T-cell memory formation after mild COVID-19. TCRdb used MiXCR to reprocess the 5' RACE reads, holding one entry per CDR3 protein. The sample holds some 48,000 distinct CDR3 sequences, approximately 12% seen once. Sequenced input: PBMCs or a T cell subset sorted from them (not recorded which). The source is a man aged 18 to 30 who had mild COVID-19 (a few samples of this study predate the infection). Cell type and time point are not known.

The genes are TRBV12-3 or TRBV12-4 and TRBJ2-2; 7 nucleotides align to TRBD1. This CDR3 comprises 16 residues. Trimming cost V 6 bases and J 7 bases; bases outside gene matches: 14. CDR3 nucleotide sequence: TGTGCCAGCAGCCCCCGAGAGGGGGCCTTAGGCGGGGAGCTGTTTTTT. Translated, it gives CASSPREGALGGELFF.

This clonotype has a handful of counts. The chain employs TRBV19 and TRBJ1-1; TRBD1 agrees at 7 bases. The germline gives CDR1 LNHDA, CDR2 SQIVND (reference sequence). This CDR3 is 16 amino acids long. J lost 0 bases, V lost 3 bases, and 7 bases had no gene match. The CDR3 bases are TGTGCCAGTAGTATGAGACAGGGCGAATTGAACACTGAAGCTTTCTTT. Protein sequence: CASSMRQGELNTEAFF.

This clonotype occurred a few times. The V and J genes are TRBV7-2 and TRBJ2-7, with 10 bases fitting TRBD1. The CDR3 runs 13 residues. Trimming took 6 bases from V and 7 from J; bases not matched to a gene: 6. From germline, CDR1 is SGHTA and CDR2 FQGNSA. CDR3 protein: CASRGTGAREQYF. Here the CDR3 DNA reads TGTGCCAGCAGGGGGACAGGGGCCAGAGAGCAGTACTTC.

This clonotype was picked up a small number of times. This CDR3 reads CASSDASGAYNEQFF. The CDR3 nucleotides are TGTGCCAGCAGTGACGCTAGCGGGGCATACAATGAGCAGTTCTTC. This chain uses TRBV6-4 with TRBJ2-1; TRBD2 matches 9 bases. With 2 bases clipped from V and 4 bases from J, the junction kept 3 bases outside the gene matches. This CDR3 has 15 residues. CDR1 is MRHNA and CDR2 is SNTAGT in the germline V gene.

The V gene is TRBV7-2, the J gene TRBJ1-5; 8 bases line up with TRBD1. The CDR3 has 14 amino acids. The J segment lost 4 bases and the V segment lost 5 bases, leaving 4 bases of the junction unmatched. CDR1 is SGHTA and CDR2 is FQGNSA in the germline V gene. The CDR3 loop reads CASSEQGGNQPQHF. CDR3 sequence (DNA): TGTGCCAGCAGCGAACAGGGGGGGAATCAGCCCCAGCATTTT.